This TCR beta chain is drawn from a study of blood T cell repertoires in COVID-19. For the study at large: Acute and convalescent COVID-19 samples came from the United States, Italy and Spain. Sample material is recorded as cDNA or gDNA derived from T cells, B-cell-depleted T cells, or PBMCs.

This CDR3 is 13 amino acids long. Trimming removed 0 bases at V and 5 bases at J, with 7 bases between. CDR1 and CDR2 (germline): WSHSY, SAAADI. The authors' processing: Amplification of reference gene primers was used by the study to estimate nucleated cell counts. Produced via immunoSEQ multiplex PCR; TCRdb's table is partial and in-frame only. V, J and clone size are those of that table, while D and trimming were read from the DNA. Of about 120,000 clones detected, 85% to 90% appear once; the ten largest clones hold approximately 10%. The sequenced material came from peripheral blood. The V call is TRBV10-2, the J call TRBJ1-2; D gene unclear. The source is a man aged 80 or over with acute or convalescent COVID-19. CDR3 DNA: TGCGCCAGCAGTGAGTCTGGCCAGTATGGCTACACCTTC. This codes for CASSESGQYGYTF.